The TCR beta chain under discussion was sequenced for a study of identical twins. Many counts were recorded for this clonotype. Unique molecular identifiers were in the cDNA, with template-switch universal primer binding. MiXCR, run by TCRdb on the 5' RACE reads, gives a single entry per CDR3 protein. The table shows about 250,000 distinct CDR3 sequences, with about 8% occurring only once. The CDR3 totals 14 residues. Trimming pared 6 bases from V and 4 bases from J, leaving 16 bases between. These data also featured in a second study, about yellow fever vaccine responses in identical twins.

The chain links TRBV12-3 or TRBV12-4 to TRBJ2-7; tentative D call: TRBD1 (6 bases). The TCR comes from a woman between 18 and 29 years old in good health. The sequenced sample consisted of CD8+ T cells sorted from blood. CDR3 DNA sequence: TGTGCCAGCAGCCCCATGAAGGGGGTGTACGAGCAGTACTTC. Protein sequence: CASSPMKGVYEQYF.